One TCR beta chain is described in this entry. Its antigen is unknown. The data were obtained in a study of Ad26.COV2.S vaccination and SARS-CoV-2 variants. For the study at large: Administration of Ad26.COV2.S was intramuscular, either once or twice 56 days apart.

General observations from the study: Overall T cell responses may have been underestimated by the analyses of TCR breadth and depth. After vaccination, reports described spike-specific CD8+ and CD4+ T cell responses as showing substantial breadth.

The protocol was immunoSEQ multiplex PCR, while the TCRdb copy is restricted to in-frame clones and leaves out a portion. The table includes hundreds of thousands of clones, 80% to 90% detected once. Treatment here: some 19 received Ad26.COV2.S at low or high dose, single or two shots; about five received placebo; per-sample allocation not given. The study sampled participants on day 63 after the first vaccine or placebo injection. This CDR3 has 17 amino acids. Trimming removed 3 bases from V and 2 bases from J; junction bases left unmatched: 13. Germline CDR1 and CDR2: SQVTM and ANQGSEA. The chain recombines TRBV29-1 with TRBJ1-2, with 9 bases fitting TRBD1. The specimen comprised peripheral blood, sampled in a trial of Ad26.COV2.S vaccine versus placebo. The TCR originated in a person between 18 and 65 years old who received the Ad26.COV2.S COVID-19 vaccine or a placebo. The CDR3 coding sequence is TGCAGCGTTGAGACCACAGGGGGCGGATGGTCAAACTATGGCTACACCTTC. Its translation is CSVETTGGGWSNYGYTF.